The 3 T cell receptor beta chains in this list originate from one sample, sequenced in a study of blood T cell repertoires in COVID-19. The protocol was immunoSEQ multiplex PCR, while the TCRdb copy is restricted to in-frame clones and leaves out a portion. Of just over 20,000 clones listed, more than 75% are singletons. Sequencing was done on a sample of peripheral blood. The receptor source for this set is a man between 45 and 60 years old with active COVID-19.

The genes are TRBV24-1 and TRBJ2-5; 10 positions agree with TRBD1. This CDR3 has 14 amino acids. V lost 9 bases and J lost 4; bases outside the gene matches: 7. The germline V gene encodes CDR1 KGHDR and CDR2 SFDVKD. CDR3 coding DNA: TGTGCCACCTCCGGGACAGGGGAAACAGAGACCCAGTACTTC. It yields the protein CATSGTGETETQYF.

The chain joins TRBV9 to TRBJ2-2, with 7 bases identical to TRBD1. The CDR3 is made up of 15 amino acids. V trimming: 2 bases; J trimming: 5 bases; junction bases outside the gene matches: 6. Germline V CDR1 and CDR2: SGDLS, YYNGEE. The CDR3 bases are TGTGCCAGCAGCGTGGACAGGATTGCGACCGGGGAGCTGTTTTTT. Amino acid sequence: CASSVDRIATGELFF. Together with reference TRBV9 and TRBJ2-2, the CDR3 gives the full variable domain: DSGVTQTPKHLITATGQRVTLRCSPRSGDLSVYWYQQSLDQGLQFLIQYYNGEERAKGNILERFSAQQFPDLHSELNLSSLELGDSALYFCASSVDRIATGELFFGEGSRLTVL.

The rearrangement uses TRBV30 and TRBJ2-3; 7 bases map to TRBD2. Germline values: CDR1 GTSNPN, CDR2 SVGIG (reference sequence). This CDR3 has 12 amino acids. V lost 2 bases and J lost 10; bases outside the gene matches: 6. CDR3: CAWSNGLVPQYF. CDR3 coding DNA: TGTGCCTGGAGTAACGGACTAGTCCCGCAGTATTTT.